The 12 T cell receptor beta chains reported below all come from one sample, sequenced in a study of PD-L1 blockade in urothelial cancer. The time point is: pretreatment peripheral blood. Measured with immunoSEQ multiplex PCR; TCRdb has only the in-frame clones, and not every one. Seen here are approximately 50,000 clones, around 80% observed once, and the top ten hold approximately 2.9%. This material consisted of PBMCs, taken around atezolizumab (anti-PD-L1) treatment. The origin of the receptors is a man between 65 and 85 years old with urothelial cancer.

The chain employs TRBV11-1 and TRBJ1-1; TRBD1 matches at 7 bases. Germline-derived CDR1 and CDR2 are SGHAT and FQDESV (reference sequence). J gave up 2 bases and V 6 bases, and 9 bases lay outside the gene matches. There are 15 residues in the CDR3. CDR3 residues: CASRKGGTPNTEAFF. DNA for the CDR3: TGTGCCAGCAGGAAAGGGGGCACCCCCAACACTGAAGCTTTCTTT.

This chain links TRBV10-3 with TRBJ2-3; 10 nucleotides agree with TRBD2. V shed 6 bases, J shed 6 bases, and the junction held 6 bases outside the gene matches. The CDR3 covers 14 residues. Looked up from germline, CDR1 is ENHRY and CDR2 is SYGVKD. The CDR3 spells CAISESGRGDTQYF. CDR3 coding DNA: TGTGCCATCAGCGAGAGCGGGAGGGGGGATACGCAGTATTTT.

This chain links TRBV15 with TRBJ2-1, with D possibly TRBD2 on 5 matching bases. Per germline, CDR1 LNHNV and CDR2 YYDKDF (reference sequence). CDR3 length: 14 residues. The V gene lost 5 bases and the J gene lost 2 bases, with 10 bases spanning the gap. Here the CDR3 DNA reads TGTGCCACCAGCTTCGGGGTAACCTACAATGAGCAGTTCTTC. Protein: CATSFGVTYNEQFF.

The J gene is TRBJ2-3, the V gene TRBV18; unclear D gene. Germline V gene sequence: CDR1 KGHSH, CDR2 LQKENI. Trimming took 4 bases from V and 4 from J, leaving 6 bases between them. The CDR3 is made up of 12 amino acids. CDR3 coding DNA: TGTGCCAGCTCACGTTCAGCAGATACGCAGTATTTT. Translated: CASSRSADTQYF.

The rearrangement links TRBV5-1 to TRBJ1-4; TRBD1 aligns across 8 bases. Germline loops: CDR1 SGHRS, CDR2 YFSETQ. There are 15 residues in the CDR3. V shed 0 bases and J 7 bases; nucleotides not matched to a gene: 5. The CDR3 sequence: CASSLEGQGGEKLFF. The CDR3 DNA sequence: TGCGCCAGCAGCTTGGAAGGACAGGGTGGTGAAAAACTGTTTTTT.

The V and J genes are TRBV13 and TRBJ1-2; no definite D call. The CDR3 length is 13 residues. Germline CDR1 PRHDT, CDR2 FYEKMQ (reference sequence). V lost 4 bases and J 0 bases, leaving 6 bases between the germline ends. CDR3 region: CASSSTTNYGYTF. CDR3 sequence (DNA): TGTGCCAGCAGCTCGACAACTAACTATGGCTACACCTTC.

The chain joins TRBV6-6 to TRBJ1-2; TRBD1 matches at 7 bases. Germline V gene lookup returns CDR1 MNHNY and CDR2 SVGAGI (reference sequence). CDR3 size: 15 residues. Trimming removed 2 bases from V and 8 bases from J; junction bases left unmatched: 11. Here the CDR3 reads CASSYDPRGVGGYTF. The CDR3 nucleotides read TGTGCCAGCAGTTACGACCCCAGGGGGGTAGGCGGCTACACCTTC.

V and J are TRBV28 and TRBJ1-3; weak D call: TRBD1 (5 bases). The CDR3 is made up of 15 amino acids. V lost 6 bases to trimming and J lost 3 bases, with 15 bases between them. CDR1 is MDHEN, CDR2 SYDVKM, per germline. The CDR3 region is CASSLPGIGGNTIYF. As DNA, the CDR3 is TGTGCCAGCAGCCTCCCAGGGATCGGTGGAAACACCATATATTTT.

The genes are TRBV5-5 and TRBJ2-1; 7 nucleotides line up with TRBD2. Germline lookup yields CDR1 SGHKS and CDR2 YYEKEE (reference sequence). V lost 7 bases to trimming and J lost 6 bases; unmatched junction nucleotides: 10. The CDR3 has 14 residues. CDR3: CASRLFGGGNEQFF. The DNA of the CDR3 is TGTGCCAGCCGATTGTTTGGGGGGGGCAATGAGCAGTTCTTC.

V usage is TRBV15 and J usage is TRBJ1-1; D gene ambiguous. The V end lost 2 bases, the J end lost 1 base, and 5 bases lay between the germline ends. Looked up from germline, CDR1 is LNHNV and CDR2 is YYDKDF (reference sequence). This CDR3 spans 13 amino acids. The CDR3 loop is CATSRPKNTEAFF. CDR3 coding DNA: TGTGCCACCAGCAGACCCAAGAACACTGAAGCTTTCTTT.

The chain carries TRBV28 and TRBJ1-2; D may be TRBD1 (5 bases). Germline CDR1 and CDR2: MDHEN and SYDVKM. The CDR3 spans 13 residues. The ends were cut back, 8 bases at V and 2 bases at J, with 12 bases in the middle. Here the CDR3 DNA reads TGTGCCAGCGAGGACGGGGGAAACTATGGCTACACCTTC. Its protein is CASEDGGNYGYTF.

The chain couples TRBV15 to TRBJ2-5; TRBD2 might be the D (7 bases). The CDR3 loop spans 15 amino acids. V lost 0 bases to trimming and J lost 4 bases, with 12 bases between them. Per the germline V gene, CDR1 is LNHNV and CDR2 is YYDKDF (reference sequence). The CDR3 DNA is TGTGCCACCAGCAGAGACCAGGGGAGGGGAGAGACCCAGTACTTC. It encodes CATSRDQGRGETQYF.